The rows below give T cell receptor beta chains drawn from one sample of a study of CD8+ T cells in alopecia areata. Clones were sequenced by immunoSEQ multiplex PCR, and TCRdb holds only the in-frame ones, with some missing. The sample has 150,000 to 200,000 clones; 50% to 70% are singletons. The sample in question was CD4+ T cells sorted from blood, obtained at week 49, from a patient treated with tofacitinib. The receptors originated from a human donor with alopecia areata. The CDR3 runs from the conserved cysteine through the conserved F or W.

TRBV30	TRBJ2-3	CAWSVGQGTDTQYF
TRBV7-2	TRBJ2-3	CASSLLGVGGDTQYF
TRBV19	TRBJ2-7	CASRSISPRTYEQYF
TRBV5-1	TRBJ2-1	CASSLAGNNEQFF
TRBV18	TRBJ2-3	CASSPPGADTQYF
TRBV5-1	TRBJ2-1	CASTPDPGSDNEQFF
TRBV29-1	TRBJ2-1	CSARRGGLDNEQFF
TRBV7-9	TRBJ2-3	CASSPERGTDTQYF
TRBV25-1	TRBJ1-6	CASKEGGNSPLHF
TRBV15	TRBJ2-4	CATSRRQSINIQYF
TRBV25-1	TRBJ1-2	CASSESLYGYTF
TRBV6-5	TRBJ2-2	CASRVVGGELFF
TRBV15	TRBJ2-1	CATSQAGSGGYEQFF
TRBV5-6	TRBJ1-2	CASIRAGPNYGYTF
TRBV18	TRBJ1-2	CASSPPGRAANYGYTF
TRBV29-1	TRBJ1-1	CSVLGTGGTEAFF
TRBV10-2	TRBJ1-5	CASSEFGGQPQHF
TRBV11-2	TRBJ2-5	CASSWGRTTNEETQYF
TRBV29-1	TRBJ1-1	CSVGSRREAEAFF
TRBV18	TRBJ2-5	CASSPRTGRGETQYF
TRBV5-4	TRBJ2-7	CASSLDRFSYEQYF
TRBV15	TRBJ2-4	CATSRDRTVHIQYF
TRBV29-1	TRBJ2-7	CSGGQEPYEQYF
TRBV29-1	TRBJ2-5	CSGLLGGETQYF
TRBV9	TRBJ1-5	CASSVGGSSNQPQHF
TRBV5-6	TRBJ2-1	CASSLMGPDYNEQFF
TRBV5-1	TRBJ2-5	CASSLIDDRNQTQYF
TRBV9	TRBJ1-1	CASRGQLNTEAFF
TRBV4-3	TRBJ2-2	CASSLGDRGLRGELFF
TRBV11-3	TRBJ2-2	CASSRQGPTGELFF
TRBV25-1	TRBJ2-7	CASSEWDGSYEQYF
TRBV7-9	TRBJ2-1	CASSLARESNEQFF
TRBV7-2	TRBJ1-5	CASSPRGNQPQHF
TRBV9	TRBJ1-2	CASSVYSQVRTGTYGYTF
TRBV18	TRBJ1-2	CASSPSDRAAGYTF
TRBV2	TRBJ2-7	CASSERGPRLDEQYF
TRBV29-1	TRBJ1-1	CSGTIGTQAFF
TRBV30	TRBJ2-2	CAWSYLGANTGELFF
TRBV9	TRBJ1-6	CASSLGDRGHSPLHF
TRBV29-1	TRBJ2-5	CSVDGGTQETQYF
TRBV29-1	TRBJ1-1	CSVQALTEAFF
TRBV5-1	TRBJ2-1	CASSIGYSNEQFF
TRBV29-1	TRBJ2-7	CSVKAGLSSYEQYF
TRBV2	TRBJ1-1	CASSEGGTEAFF
TRBV9	TRBJ2-3	CASSVEIDTQYF
TRBV7-7	TRBJ2-5	CASSSFGDSQETQYF
TRBV7-2	TRBJ1-2	CASSLDGGYGYTF
TRBV29-1	TRBJ2-7	CSALGQASSYEQYF
TRBV29-1	TRBJ2-3	CSVSFGGSSTDTQYF
TRBV9	TRBJ1-6	CASSATGSPLHF
TRBV29-1	TRBJ1-1	CSYSRGNMNTEAFF
TRBV29-1	TRBJ1-1	CSVGGQGKMWSEAFF
TRBV6-5	TRBJ1-5	CASSRGQGNQPQHF
TRBV10-3	TRBJ2-1	CAISESIGFYNEQFF
TRBV7-8	TRBJ2-1	CASSLVRGDEQFF